This T cell receptor beta chain was identified in a study of cytomegalovirus exposure and HLA in healthy donors. Study context: Earlier findings included about 120 million unique TCR beta sequences obtained from 150 million to 200 million T cells. General study points: Reports described diagnosis of cytomegalovirus status by the classifier as highly specific and sensitive. A later analysis linked a missense variant in DCLRE1C to the trimming of TCR beta V and J genes.

Donors showed nominal health when sampled, although they likely had unrecorded immune exposures. Notes on this clone: The antigen is unknown.

Germline V gene sequence: CDR1 SQVTM, CDR2 ANQGSEA. The trim removed 6 bases at V and 12 bases at J, leaving 9 bases unmatched. The CDR3 covers 12 residues. The PCR was carried out with 60 Vbeta primers and 13 Jbeta primers. TCRdb's copy holds only in-frame clones and misses some; the assay was immunoSEQ multiplex PCR. The data contain 95,000 to 130,000 clones, 50% to 65% of them seen just once; the ten biggest clones take up just under 9.5%. The receptor comes from a middle-aged woman in good health and CMV-seropositive. Material: PBMCs. The V and J genes are TRBV29-1 and TRBJ2-1; 9 bases agree with TRBD1. DNA for the CDR3: TGCAGCGTAGAGGGACAGGGTAGAGGGCAGTTCTTC. Its protein is CSVEGQGRGQFF.